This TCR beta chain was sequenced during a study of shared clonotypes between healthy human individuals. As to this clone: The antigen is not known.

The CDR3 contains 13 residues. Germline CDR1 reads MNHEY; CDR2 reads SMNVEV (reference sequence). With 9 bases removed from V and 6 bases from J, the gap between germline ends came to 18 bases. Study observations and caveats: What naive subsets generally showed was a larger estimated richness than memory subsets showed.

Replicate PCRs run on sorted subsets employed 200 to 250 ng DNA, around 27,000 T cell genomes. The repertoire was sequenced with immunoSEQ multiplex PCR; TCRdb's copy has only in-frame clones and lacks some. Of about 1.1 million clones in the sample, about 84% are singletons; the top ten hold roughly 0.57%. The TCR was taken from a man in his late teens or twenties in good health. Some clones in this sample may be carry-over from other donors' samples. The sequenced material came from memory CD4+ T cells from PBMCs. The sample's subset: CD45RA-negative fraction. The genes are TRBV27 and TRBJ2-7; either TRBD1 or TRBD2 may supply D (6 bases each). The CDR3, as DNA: TGTGCCAGTCGACGCGGGGCAGGGGTCGAGCAGTACTTC. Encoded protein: CASRRGAGVEQYF.